This T cell receptor beta chain stems from a study of Graves' ophthalmopathy and Graves' hyperthyroidism. Notes on the study in general: Distinction of ophthalmopathy from stable hyperthyroidism by a 13-signature model reached 85% to 90% sensitivity and approximately 81% specificity.

The sample holds many counts of this clonotype. Its specificity is not known. The CDR3 extends over 15 amino acids. Germline CDR1 SGHAT, CDR2 FQNNGV. V shed 2 bases, J shed 3 bases, and the junction held 2 bases outside the gene matches. RNA transcripts yielded amplified TCR beta CDR3 regions. HTBI primers were used in a first-round RT-PCR, which preceded a second-round multiplex PCR. One entry per CDR3 protein, called by TCRdb with MiXCR from the multiplex PCR reads. Seen here are tens of thousands of distinct CDR3 sequences, roughly half observed once, and the top ten hold around 4.5%. The sequence was obtained from an adult woman with Graves' ophthalmopathy. The sample was peripheral blood. The chain links TRBV11-2 to TRBJ2-3; 10 bases are shared with TRBD2. The DNA for the CDR3 is TGTGCCAGCAGCTTAACTAGCGGGAAAACAGATACGCAGTATTTT. This translates into CASSLTSGKTDTQYF.